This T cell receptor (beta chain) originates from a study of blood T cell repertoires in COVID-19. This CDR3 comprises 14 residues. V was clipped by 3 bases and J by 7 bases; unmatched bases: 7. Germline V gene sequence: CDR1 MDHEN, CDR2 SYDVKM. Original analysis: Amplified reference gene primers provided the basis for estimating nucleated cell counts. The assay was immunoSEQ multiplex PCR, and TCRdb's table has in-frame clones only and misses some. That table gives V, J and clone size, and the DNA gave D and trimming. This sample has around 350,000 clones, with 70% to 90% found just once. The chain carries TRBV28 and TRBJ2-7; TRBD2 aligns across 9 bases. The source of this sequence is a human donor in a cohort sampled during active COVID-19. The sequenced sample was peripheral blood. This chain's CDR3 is CASSLASGDVEQYF. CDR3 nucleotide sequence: TGTGCCAGCAGTTTGGCTAGCGGGGACGTAGAGCAGTACTTC.